This T cell receptor (beta chain) was found in a study of T cell clones after liver transplantation. Findings and caveats of the study: Graft donor-reactive T cells possibly entered the graft instead of undergoing deletion.

Produced via immunoSEQ multiplex PCR; TCRdb's table is partial and in-frame only. Here the sample spans roughly 80,000 clones, nearly 85% being singletons. The CDR3 totals 18 residues. This clone appeared a single time. Its antigen is undetermined. The sample here was CD4+ T cells from blood, taken approximately 3.5 years after liver transplant. This sequence originates from a human patient who received a liver transplant. Some of the T cells may derive from the graft donor. V is TRBV21-1 and J is TRBJ2-7; the D call TRBD1 from the table was never checked on the DNA. TRBV21-1 corresponds to a pseudogene. CDR3 bases: TGTGCCAGCAGCAAAGGGGAGACAGGGGATTTTTGGATATACGAGCAGTACTTC. It codes for CASSKGETGDFWIYEQYF.